A selection of T cell receptor beta chains follows, all from one sample in a study of memory CD4+ T cells and cytomegalovirus serostatus. Libraries were prepared by immunoSEQ multiplex PCR; TCRdb keeps only in-frame clonotypes and omits some of them. The sample contains tens of thousands of clones, 82% of which appear only once. The sample consisted of memory CD4+ T cells from blood. These receptors all stem from an adult in good health and CMV-seronegative. CDR3s include the opening cysteine and the closing phenylalanine or tryptophan. D genes are given only for firm matches. A clone size is listed for some rows: how often the clone was seen (once, few, many), or a class if it is expanded.

. | TRBJ2-1 | TRBV11-1 | . | TGTGCCAGCGGCCCGCTTGAGGGGAGTGAGCAGTTCTTC | CASGPLEGSEQFF
. | TRBJ2-3 | TRBV6-6 | . | TGTGCCAGCGGGGGGTACACAGATACGCAGTATTTT | CASGGYTDTQYF
. | TRBJ2-5 | TRBV4-3 | . | TGCGCCAGCAGCCCCATACGGGAGACCCAGTACTTC | CASSPIRETQYF
. | TRBJ2-7 | TRBV7-2 | TRBD2 | TGTGCCAGCAGCTTAGGCGTTAGCGGGGGGCTTTACTTC | CASSLGVSGGLYF
. | TRBJ2-7 | TRBV7-9 | TRBD1 | TGTGCCAGCAGGAGGGGGACAGGGAATCCCTACGAGCAGTACTTC | CASRRGTGNPYEQYF
. | TRBJ1-3 | TRBV30 | . | TGTGCCTGGAGTTTCGAAAACACCATATATTTT | CAWSFENTIYF
. | TRBJ1-2 | TRBV10-3 | . | TGTGCCACCCTACAGGGAGGCTACACCTTC | CATLQGGYTF
. | TRBJ2-2 | TRBV7-3 | TRBD2 | TGTGCCAGCAGCTTAAAGGGCGTCGGACTAGCGAACACCGGGGAGCTGTTTTTT | CASSLKGVGLANTGELFF
. | TRBJ2-3 | TRBV10-3 | TRBD2 | TGTGCCATCAGCCCTCGGGGGGGCACAGATACGCAGTATTTT | CAISPRGGTDTQYF
few | TRBJ2-5 | TRBV6-5 | . | TGTGCCAGCAGGCAACAAGTAATCCAAGAGACCCAGTACTTC | CASRQQVIQETQYF
. | TRBJ2-3 | TRBV6-1 | TRBD2 | TGTGCCAGCATCCTTCGGGGGGTCACAGATACGCAGTATTTT | CASILRGVTDTQYF
. | TRBJ2-7 | TRBV7-9 | TRBD2 | TGTGCCAGCAGCTTAGAGAAGGGAGGGACGGATCCCTACGAGCAGTACTTC | CASSLEKGGTDPYEQYF
. | TRBJ1-2 | TRBV5-6 | . | TGTGCCAGCAGCGGACACCGGGTCAGGCTCACTAACTATGGCTACACCTTC | CASSGHRVRLTNYGYTF
. | TRBJ1-2 | TRBV4-2 | . | TGTGCCAGCAGCCAAGGAGATAGCGCTGGGCGGCACTATGGCTACACCTTC | CASSQGDSAGRHYGYTF
. | TRBJ2-3 | TRBV5-6 | . | TGTGCCAGCAGTTGGACCGGAGATACGCAGTATTTT | CASSWTGDTQYF
. | TRBJ2-5 | TRBV7-2 | . | TGTGCCAGCAGCTTCCCAGCCCAGACCCAGTACTTC | CASSFPAQTQYF
. | TRBJ1-3 | TRBV5-4 | . | TGTGCCAGCAGCGACGCCGGGCTTGGAAACACCATATATTTT | CASSDAGLGNTIYF
. | TRBJ2-5 | TRBV9 | TRBD2 | TGTGCCAGCAGCGAAAGCGGGACGCCCTTAGAGACCCAGTACTTC | CASSESGTPLETQYF
. | TRBJ2-1 | TRBV6-5 | . | TGTGCCAGCAGTTTGAGTGTGGGTATAAATGAGCAGTTCTTC | CASSLSVGINEQFF
. | TRBJ2-5 | TRBV10-3 | TRBD2 | TGTGCCATCAGTGAGTCGTTGACTAGCGGGGGATCCCAGTACTTC | CAISESLTSGGSQYF
. | TRBJ2-7 | TRBV7-6 | . | TGTGCCAGCAGCTCCACCCGGGGGTCCTACGAGCAGTACTTC | CASSSTRGSYEQYF
once | TRBJ1-6 | TRBV5-1 | . | TGCGCCAGCACCCCTACTGGGGCTGGAAATTCACCCCTCCACTTT | CASTPTGAGNSPLHF
few | TRBJ2-7 | TRBV5-1 | . | TGCGCCAGCCGGTCCGGGGGTCGCTCCTACGAGCAGTACTTC | CASRSGGRSYEQYF
. | TRBJ1-3 | TRBV29-1 | . | TGCAGCGTTGAAGACGGGTATTCTGGAAACACCATATATTTT | CSVEDGYSGNTIYF
. | TRBJ1-1 | TRBV29-1 | . | TGCAGCGTTGAGAGGGGGGCCAGTGGGAACACTGAAGCTTTCTTT | CSVERGASGNTEAFF
once | TRBJ1-5 | TRBV6-5 | TRBD1 | TGTGCCAGCAGGGAGGGGGCGGGAAACAATCAGCCCCAGCATTTT | CASREGAGNNQPQHF
. | TRBJ1-1 | TRBV7-8 | . | TGTGCCAGCAGCTTACGGCAGGATGATGAAGCTTTCTTT | CASSLRQDDEAFF
once | TRBJ1-1 | TRBV7-2 | . | TGTGCCAGCAGCTTATGGGGACTTAACACTGAAGCTTTCTTT | CASSLWGLNTEAFF
. | TRBJ2-6 | TRBV14 | TRBD1 | TGTGCCAGCAGCGTACAGGGGTTCACCTTCTCTGGGGCCAACGTCCTGACTTTC | CASSVQGFTFSGANVLTF
. | TRBJ2-3 | TRBV11-3 | . | TGTGCCAGCAGCCTAACCGGACCCACAGATACGCAGTATTTT | CASSLTGPTDTQYF
. | TRBJ2-7 | TRBV6-1 | . | TGTGCCAGCAGTGACAGGGGATCACTCTACGAGCAGTACTTC | CASSDRGSLYEQYF
. | TRBJ2-2 | TRBV6-6 | TRBD1 | TGTGCCAGCAGTTACCAGACAGGGCCCGGGGAGCTGTTTTTT | CASSYQTGPGELFF
. | TRBJ2-1 | TRBV19 | . | TGTGCCAGTAAGAAGGGGTGGGCCCCCTCAGGAAATGAGCAGTTCTTC | CASKKGWAPSGNEQFF
. | TRBJ2-7 | TRBV4-3 | TRBD1 | TGCGCCAGCAGCCAGGACAGGGTCGGGTTCTACGAGCAGTACTTC | CASSQDRVGFYEQYF
. | TRBJ2-7 | TRBV11-2 | . | TGTGCCAGCAGCGGATTAAGGAGGAGGGCCTACGAGCAGTACTTC | CASSGLRRRAYEQYF